This T cell receptor beta chain was identified during a study of T-cell memory formation after mild COVID-19. Study-wide background: Largely, TCR clusters stayed within a single donor.

5'RACE, which relied on constant-segment primers, yielded TCR alpha and TCR beta cDNA libraries carrying sample barcodes and UMIs. MiXCR, applied by TCRdb to the 5' RACE reads, yields one record per CDR3 protein. In the table there are about 280,000 distinct CDR3 sequences, roughly 8% of which are singletons. General study results and limits: Day 15 to 85 contracting clones showed balanced CD4/CD8; day 15 to 37 expanders favored CD4+.

V lost 2 bases and J lost 2, with 9 bases in between. Germline loops: CDR1 SGHKS, CDR2 YYEKEE (reference sequence). The CDR3 runs 14 residues. To note about this clonotype: What it binds is unknown.

This sequence originates from a man younger than 35 who had mild COVID-19 (a few samples of this study predate the infection). Cell type and time point are not known. The V and J genes are TRBV5-5 and TRBJ2-3; D not resolved. The specimen was PBMCs or a T cell subset sorted from them (not recorded which). For the CDR3, the DNA is TGTGCCAGCAGCTTTGATGCGGTCACAGATACGCAGTATTTT. Translation: CASSFDAVTDTQYF.